This TCR beta chain is from a study of blood T cell repertoires in COVID-19. TCRdb's copy holds only in-frame clones and misses some; the assay was immunoSEQ multiplex PCR. This table has 110,000 or so clones, around 89% appearing once. Germline V gene data show CDR1 as SGHDT and CDR2 as YYEEEE. This CDR3 spans 16 amino acids. V shed 4 bases, J shed 4 bases, and the junction held 10 bases outside the gene matches. The sample comprised peripheral blood. The V and J genes are TRBV5-6 and TRBJ1-2, with 10 bases that match TRBD1. The TCR was taken from a human donor with acute or convalescent COVID-19. The donor label of this sample is uncertain. CDR3 coding DNA: TGTGCCAGCAGCCAGGGGGTCGGGACAGGGGCCTATGGCTACACCTTC. As protein: CASSQGVGTGAYGYTF.